Below, 2 T cell receptor beta chains from the same sample are listed, as sequenced in a study of T cell responses to AZD1222 COVID-19 vaccine. The method was immunoSEQ multiplex PCR; TCRdb's version includes in-frame clones alone and lacks a portion of them. The sample yields around 120,000 clones, about nine tenths seen once. The material sequenced was peripheral blood, taken 28 days after the second AZD1222 dose. Receptor source: an adult who received the AZD1222 COVID-19 vaccine.

The CDR3 region is CSVERTDYGYTF. The CDR3 bases are TGCAGCGTTGAGCGGACGGACTATGGCTACACCTTC. The chain uses TRBV29-1 and TRBJ1-2; unclear D gene. The V end lost 3 bases, the J end lost 3 bases, and 8 bases lay between the germline ends. This CDR3 region has 12 residues. The germline V gene encodes CDR1 SQVTM and CDR2 ANQGSEA.

In this sample, this clone turned up a few times. The V call is TRBV7-2, the J call TRBJ2-7, with a possible D match to TRBD1 (5 bases). CDR3 size: 15 residues. The germline CDR1 and CDR2 sequences are SGHTA and FQGNSA. Trimming cost V 1 base and J 2 bases, with 12 bases left between them. CDR3 bases: TGTGCCAGCAGCTTAGAGGGGAAGAGAACCTACGAGCAGTACTTC. It is translated as CASSLEGKRTYEQYF.